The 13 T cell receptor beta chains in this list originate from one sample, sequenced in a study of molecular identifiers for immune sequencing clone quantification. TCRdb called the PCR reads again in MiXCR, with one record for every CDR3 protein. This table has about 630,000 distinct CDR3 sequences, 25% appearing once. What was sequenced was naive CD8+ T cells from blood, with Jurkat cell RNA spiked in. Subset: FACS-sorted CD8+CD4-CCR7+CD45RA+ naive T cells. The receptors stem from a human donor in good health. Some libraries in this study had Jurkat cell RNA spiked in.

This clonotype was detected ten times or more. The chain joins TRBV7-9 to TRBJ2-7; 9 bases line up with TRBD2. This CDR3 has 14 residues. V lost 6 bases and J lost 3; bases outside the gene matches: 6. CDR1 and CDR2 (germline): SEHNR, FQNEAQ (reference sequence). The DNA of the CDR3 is TGTGCCAGCAGATCGCGGGAGGGCATCTACGAGCAGTACTTC. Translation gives CASRSREGIYEQYF.

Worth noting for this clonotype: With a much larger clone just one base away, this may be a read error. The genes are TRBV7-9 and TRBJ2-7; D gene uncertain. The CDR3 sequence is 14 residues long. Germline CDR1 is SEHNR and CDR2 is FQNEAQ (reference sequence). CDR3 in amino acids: CVSSSGASLYEQYF. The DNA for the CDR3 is TGTGTCAGCAGCTCCGGCGCCAGCCTCTACGAGCAGTACTTC. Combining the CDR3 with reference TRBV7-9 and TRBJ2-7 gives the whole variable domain DTGVSQNPRHKITKRGQNVTFRCDPISEHNRLYWYRQTLGQGPEFLTYFQNEAQLEKSRLLSDRFSAERPKGSFSTLEIQRTEQGDSAMYLCVSSSGASLYEQYFGPGTRLTVT.

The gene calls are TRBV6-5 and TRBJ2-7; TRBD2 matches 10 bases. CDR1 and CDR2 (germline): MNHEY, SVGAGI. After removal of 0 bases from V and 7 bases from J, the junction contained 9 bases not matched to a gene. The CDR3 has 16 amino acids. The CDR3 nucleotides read TGTGCCAGCAGTTACTCGATCCTAGCGGGAGCCGGTGAGCAGTACTTC. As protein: CASSYSILAGAGEQYF.

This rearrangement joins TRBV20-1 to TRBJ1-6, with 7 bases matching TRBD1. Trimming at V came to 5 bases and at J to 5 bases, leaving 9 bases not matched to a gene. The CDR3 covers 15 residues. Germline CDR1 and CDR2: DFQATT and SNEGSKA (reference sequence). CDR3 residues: CSAYRRDRHNSPLHF. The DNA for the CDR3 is TGCAGTGCTTACCGCCGGGACAGACATAATTCACCCCTCCACTTT.

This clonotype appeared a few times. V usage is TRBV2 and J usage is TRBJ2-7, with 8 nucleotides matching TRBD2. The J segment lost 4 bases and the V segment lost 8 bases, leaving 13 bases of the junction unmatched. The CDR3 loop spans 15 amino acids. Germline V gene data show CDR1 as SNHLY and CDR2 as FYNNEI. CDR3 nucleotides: TGTGCCAGCCTTAAGTCACGGGAGGGCCCTTACGAGCAGTACTTC. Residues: CASLKSREGPYEQYF.

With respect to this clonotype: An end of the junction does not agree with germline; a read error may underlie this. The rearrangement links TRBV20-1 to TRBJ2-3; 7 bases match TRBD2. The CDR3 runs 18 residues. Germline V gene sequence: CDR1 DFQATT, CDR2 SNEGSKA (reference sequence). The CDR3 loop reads CGASPSGPKFTSTDTQYF. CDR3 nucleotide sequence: TGCGGTGCTAGCCCTAGCGGTCCTAAGTTTACTAGCACAGATACGCAGTATTTT.

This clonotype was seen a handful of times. The CDR3 sequence is CSASGQDGKTQYF. DNA for the CDR3: TGCAGTGCTAGCGGCCAGGATGGGAAGACCCAGTACTTC. The chain links TRBV20-1 to TRBJ2-5; no reliable D call. The germline V and J ends were trimmed by 3 bases and 6 bases, with 14 bases remaining between them. The germline gives CDR1 DFQATT, CDR2 SNEGSKA (reference sequence). This CDR3 has 13 residues.

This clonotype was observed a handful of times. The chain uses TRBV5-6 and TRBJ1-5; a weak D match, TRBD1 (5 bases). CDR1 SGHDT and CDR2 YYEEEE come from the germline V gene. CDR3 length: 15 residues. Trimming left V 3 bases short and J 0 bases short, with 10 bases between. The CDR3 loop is CASSWGINSNQPQHF. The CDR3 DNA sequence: TGTGCCAGCAGCTGGGGGATAAATAGCAATCAGCCCCAGCATTTT.

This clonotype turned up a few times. The CDR3 DNA reads TGTGCCAGCAGTTATACCCCAGGGGAGGGCTACGAGCAGTACTTC. Protein sequence: CASSYTPGEGYEQYF. This chain joins TRBV6-5 and TRBJ2-7; TRBD2 is a possible D gene (7 bases). Germline V gene data show CDR1 as MNHEY and CDR2 as SVGAGI. Trimming stripped 3 bases from V and 3 bases from J, with 15 bases between. The CDR3 totals 15 residues.

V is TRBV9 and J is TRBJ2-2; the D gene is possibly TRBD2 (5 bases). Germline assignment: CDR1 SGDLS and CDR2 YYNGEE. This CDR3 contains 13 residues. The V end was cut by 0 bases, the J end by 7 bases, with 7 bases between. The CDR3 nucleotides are TGTGCCAGCAGCGTAGTCGAGGGCGGGGAGCTGTTTTTT. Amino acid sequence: CASSVVEGGELFF.

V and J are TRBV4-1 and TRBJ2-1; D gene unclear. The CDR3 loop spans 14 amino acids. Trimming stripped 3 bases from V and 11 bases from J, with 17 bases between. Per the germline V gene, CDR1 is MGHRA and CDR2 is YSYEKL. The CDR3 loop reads CASSHTLDRIKQFF. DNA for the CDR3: TGCGCCAGCAGCCATACCCTCGACCGAATAAAGCAGTTCTTC.

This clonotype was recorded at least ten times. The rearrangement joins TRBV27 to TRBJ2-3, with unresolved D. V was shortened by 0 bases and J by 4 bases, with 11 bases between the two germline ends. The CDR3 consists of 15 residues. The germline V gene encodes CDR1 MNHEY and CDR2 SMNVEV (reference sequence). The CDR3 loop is CASSLSNPPADTQYF. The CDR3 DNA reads TGTGCCAGCAGTTTATCAAACCCCCCCGCAGATACGCAGTATTTT.

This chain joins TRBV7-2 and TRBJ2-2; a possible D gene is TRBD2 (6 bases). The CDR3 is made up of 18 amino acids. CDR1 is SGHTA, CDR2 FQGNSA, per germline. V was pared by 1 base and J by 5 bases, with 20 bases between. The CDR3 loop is CASSLVAFSGGRTGELFF. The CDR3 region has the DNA TGTGCCAGCAGCTTAGTCGCATTTTCTGGGGGGAGGACCGGGGAGCTGTTTTTT.